This T cell receptor beta chain is drawn from a study of T cell repertoires in cytomegalovirus infection. For the study at large: Newly reported HLA-C-restricted and thoroughly characterized HLA-B-restricted CMV epitopes were employed. Public signatures in TCR beta pointed to CMV infection and matching HLA type.

This clonotype was detected a few times. Its target is unknown. With 5 bases removed from V and 1 base from J, the gap between germline ends came to 20 bases. The germline gives CDR1 MNHNS, CDR2 SASEGT. This CDR3 is 17 amino acids long. TCRdb re-analysed the reads in MiXCR, keeping a single row per CDR3 protein. The sample yields 700,000 to 850,000 distinct CDR3 sequences, about 33% seen once. The starting material was cultured CD8+ T cells from PBMCs, obtained from culture after CMV antigen stimulation. The V call is TRBV6-1, the J call TRBJ1-1; maybe TRBD1 (6 bases). This TCR came from a human donor in good health (CMV status not recorded). Some clones in this sample may be carry-over from other donors' samples. CDR3 DNA: TGTGCCAGCAGTTCCTTACCAATCGACAGGACGAACACTGAAGCTTTCTTT. Its protein product is CASSSLPIDRTNTEAFF.